The clone carrying this TCR beta chain has at least ten counts. This entry comes from a study of T cells in Graves' hyperthyroidism and ophthalmopathy. Trimming removed 3 bases from V and 5 bases from J; junction bases left unmatched: 8. Germline loops: CDR1 MNHEY, CDR2 SMNVEV (reference sequence). The CDR3 contains 16 residues. Amplification yielded TCR beta CDR3 regions, with RNA transcripts as the source. The study used the HTBI primer set for a first-round RT-PCR of the TCR CDR3. MiXCR, applied by TCRdb to the multiplex PCR reads, yields one record per CDR3 protein. Of under 400,000 distinct CDR3 sequences listed, 14% are singletons.

The sequencing sample was made of blood. The gene calls are TRBV27 and TRBJ1-2, with 11 bases identical to TRBD1. The TCR was taken from a woman aged 60-75 years with Graves' hyperthyroidism. CDR3 coding DNA: TGTGCCAGCAGTTTCTCTTGGAGGGACAGGGGGTATGGCTACACCTTC. It yields the protein CASSFSWRDRGYGYTF.